This entry concerns a single TCR beta chain. Original analysis: Quantification of nucleated cells was approximated via reference gene primer amplification. Sequenced by immunoSEQ multiplex PCR; TCRdb stores in-frame clones only, minus some. From that table come the V and J calls and clone size; the DNA was used to work out D and trimming. The repertoire holds 150,000 to 200,000 clones, more than 75% seen once, with under 3.5% in the top ten. Trimming took off 6 bases at V and 8 bases at J, with 11 bases between the two ends. There are 13 residues in the CDR3. Germline V gives CDR1 MDHEN, CDR2 SYDVKM. The data originate from a study of blood T cell repertoires in COVID-19. Study-wide context: Acute and convalescent COVID-19 samples came from the United States, Italy and Spain.

The clonotype comes from a man between 65 and 85 years old with acute or convalescent COVID-19. This chain connects TRBV28 to TRBJ1-6, with D possibly TRBD1 on 6 matching bases. The sequencing input was peripheral blood. Here the CDR3 reads CASRGGGYSPLHF. The DNA of the CDR3 is TGTGCCAGCAGGGGAGGGGGGTATTCACCCCTCCACTTT.